The 32 T cell receptor beta chains presented below share a single source sample, sequenced in a study of shared clonotypes between healthy human individuals. Selected positively for CCR7 and CD45RO-negative, naive CD8 cells excluded terminally differentiated effector memory CD45RA+ cells. Produced via immunoSEQ multiplex PCR; TCRdb's table is partial and in-frame only. In the table there are about 2,200,000 clones, about 92% of which are singletons. The sample was naive CD8+ T cells from PBMCs. These receptors all stem from a young man in good health. Some clones in this sample may be carry-over from other donors' samples.

V usage is TRBV27 and J usage is TRBJ1-1, with a tentative D call TRBD1 (5 bases). Germline lookup yields CDR1 MNHEY and CDR2 SMNVEV (reference sequence). The V and J ends lost 0 bases and 1 base respectively, with 9 bases between them. CDR3 size: 15 residues. Here the CDR3 DNA reads TGTGCCAGCAGTTTATCTCGGGGCACGAACACTGAAGCTTTCTTT. Translating it yields CASSLSRGTNTEAFF.

The chain uses TRBV27 and TRBJ2-1, with 7 bases matching TRBD2. The CDR3 length is 15 residues. J gave up 5 bases and V 2 bases, and 6 bases lay outside the gene matches. CDR1 and CDR2 from the germline V gene are MNHEY and SMNVEV (reference sequence). The CDR3 coding sequence is TGTGCCAGCAGTTTAGTGGCGGGAGCTGACAATGAGCAGTTCTTC. This gives the protein CASSLVAGADNEQFF.

This sequence joins TRBV5-1 and TRBJ2-7; TRBD1 matches at 7 bases. Germline trimming cut 4 bases from V and 2 bases from J; bases unmatched to any gene: 18. The CDR3 spans 18 residues. The V gene's germline CDR1 is SGHRS and CDR2 YFSETQ. The CDR3 is CASSGRQGSQSPPYEQYF. In DNA, the CDR3 is TGCGCCAGCAGCGGAAGACAGGGTTCTCAATCTCCCCCCTACGAGCAGTACTTC. The whole variable domain, remainder taken from reference TRBV5-1 and TRBJ2-7, is KAGVTQTPRYLIKTRGQQVTLSCSPISGHRSVSWYQQTPGQGLQFLFEYFSETQRNKGNFPGRFSGRQFSNSRSEMNVSTLELGDSALYLCASSGRQGSQSPPYEQYFGPGTRLTVT.

The chain couples TRBV19 to TRBJ2-7; possible D gene TRBD2, 5 bases. Germline CDR1 is LNHDA and CDR2 is SQIVND (reference sequence). V shed 5 bases and J shed 1 base, with 12 bases lying between them. The CDR3 loop spans 14 amino acids. The CDR3 loop is CASSPYEGSYEQYF. CDR3 nucleotides: TGTGCCAGTAGTCCATACGAGGGTTCCTACGAGCAGTACTTC.

CDR3 sequence: CASSLQALGDEKLFF. The CDR3 nucleotides read TGTGCCAGCAGTTTGCAGGCGCTTGGGGATGAAAAACTGTTTTTT. V is TRBV27 and J is TRBJ1-4; D remains unclear. Germline V CDR1 and CDR2: MNHEY, SMNVEV (reference sequence). The CDR3 is made up of 15 amino acids. V was shortened by 3 bases and J by 6 bases, with 14 bases between the two germline ends.

The chain links TRBV30 to TRBJ2-1, with 9 bases matching TRBD1. CDR3 size: 17 residues. V shed 2 bases and J 4 bases; nucleotides not matched to a gene: 12. Germline CDR1 reads GTSNPN; CDR2 reads SVGIG (reference sequence). The CDR3 DNA reads as TGTGCCTGGAGTTCCCGGGACAGGGTGTTGGTTTACAATGAGCAGTTCTTC. It specifies CAWSSRDRVLVYNEQFF.

The rearrangement joins TRBV7-9 to TRBJ2-1; tentative D call: TRBD2 (5 bases). This CDR3 has 15 amino acids. Trimming pared 1 base from V and 6 bases from J, leaving 13 bases between. Germline V CDR1 and CDR2: SEHNR, FQNEAQ (reference sequence). CDR3 protein: CASSLVGSWANEQFF. CDR3 DNA: TGTGCCAGCAGCTTAGTGGGGAGTTGGGCCAATGAGCAGTTCTTC.

V gene TRBV29-1 combines with J gene TRBJ1-3, with D possibly being TRBD1 (5 bases). The CDR3 extends over 16 amino acids. The germline gives CDR1 SQVTM, CDR2 ANQGSEA. Trimming cost V 1 base and J 4 bases, with 17 bases left between them. The chain's CDR3 is CSVEVPGRSQGNTIYF. CDR3 bases: TGCAGCGTTGAAGTACCGGGGCGTAGCCAGGGAAACACCATATATTTT.

The gene calls are TRBV27 and TRBJ2-7; D may be TRBD2 (6 bases). The ends were cut back, 4 bases at V and 4 bases at J, with 26 bases in the middle. This CDR3 is built from 18 residues. CDR1 and CDR2 from the germline V gene are MNHEY and SMNVEV (reference sequence). The CDR3 DNA sequence: TGTGCCAGCAGTTCCGTCCCTCTGGGGGGACTCCAACAATACGAGCAGTACTTC. Its translation is CASSSVPLGGLQQYEQYF.

This chain joins TRBV9 and TRBJ2-3, with D tentatively TRBD1 or TRBD2 (6 bases each). The length of the CDR3 is 16 residues. Germline V gene lookup returns CDR1 SGDLS and CDR2 YYNGEE. Trimming stripped 2 bases from V and 2 bases from J, with 15 bases between. CDR3 nucleotides: TGTGCCAGCAGCGTCTTCAGGGGAGGCGACACAGATACGCAGTATTTT. This encodes CASSVFRGGDTDTQYF.

CDR3 DNA sequence: TGTGCCTGGAGCGGACTAGGTAACTACGAGCAGTACTTC. Amino acids: CAWSGLGNYEQYF. V is TRBV30 and J is TRBJ2-7, with 7 bases matching TRBD2. CDR3 length: 13 amino acids. The germline V gene encodes CDR1 GTSNPN and CDR2 SVGIG (reference sequence). The V and J ends lost 3 bases and 3 bases, in that order; junction bases with no gene match: 5.

CDR3 in DNA: TGCGCCAGCAGTTTAGGTTCCCGATGGAACACTGAAGCTTTCTTT. Its translation: CASSLGSRWNTEAFF. The rearrangement joins TRBV5-1 to TRBJ1-1; no clear D. Germline-derived CDR1 and CDR2 are SGHRS and YFSETQ. This CDR3 comprises 15 residues. Trimming pared 5 bases from V and 1 base from J, leaving 15 bases between.

Only one count was recorded for this clone. This chain uses TRBV27 with TRBJ2-1; D perhaps matches TRBD1 (6 bases). Germline V gene lookup returns CDR1 MNHEY and CDR2 SMNVEV (reference sequence). Between the trimmed V and J ends, which lost 4 bases and 2 bases, there was a span of 6 bases. This CDR3 spans 13 amino acids. As DNA, the CDR3 is TGTGCCAGCAGTTACAGGGCCTACAATGAGCAGTTCTTC. It translates to CASSYRAYNEQFF.

Concerning this clone: The sample contains more than one DNA sequence encoding this CDR3. The chain carries TRBV2 and TRBJ1-5; D is ambiguous. This CDR3 comprises 12 residues. CDR1 SNHLY and CDR2 FYNNEI come from the germline V gene. V was shortened by 4 bases and J by 4 bases, with 5 bases between the two germline ends. CDR3 region: CASSGSNQPQHF. In DNA form, the CDR3 reads TGTGCCAGCAGTGGAAGTAATCAGCCCCAGCATTTT.

The chain carries TRBV29-1 and TRBJ2-5; 9 bases match TRBD1. The CDR3 is 16 residues long. Unmatched junction bases numbered 10, after V lost 2 bases and J lost 3 bases. Germline V CDR1 and CDR2: SQVTM, ANQGSEA. CDR3 loop: CSVERTGQGYEETQYF. The CDR3 DNA is TGCAGCGTTGAACGTACCGGACAGGGGTACGAAGAGACCCAGTACTTC.

The V call is TRBV29-1, the J call TRBJ2-7, with D hard to call. This CDR3 spans 15 amino acids. Trimming pared 6 bases from V and 2 bases from J, leaving 20 bases between. Germline CDR1 SQVTM, CDR2 ANQGSEA. CDR3 in amino acids: CSVDAGSSATYEQYF. As DNA, the CDR3 is TGCAGCGTAGATGCCGGGTCCTCTGCGACCTACGAGCAGTACTTC.

The gene calls are TRBV9 and TRBJ2-7; TRBD2 matches at 7 bases. The germline gives CDR1 SGDLS, CDR2 YYNGEE. J gave up 3 bases and V 0 bases, and 6 bases lay outside the gene matches. The CDR3 covers 15 residues. CDR3 loop: CASSVDAGRVYEQYF. The CDR3 DNA follows: TGTGCCAGCAGCGTAGATGCAGGGAGGGTCTACGAGCAGTACTTC.

The chain couples TRBV4-1 to TRBJ2-1, with TRBD2 matching 8 bases. Per the germline V gene, CDR1 is MGHRA and CDR2 is YSYEKL. V was clipped by 1 base and J by 5 bases; unmatched bases: 10. This CDR3 has 17 residues. CDR3 coding DNA: TGCGCCAGCAGCCAAGGGACTAGCTGGGGGATCAACAATGAGCAGTTCTTC. Its protein is CASSQGTSWGINNEQFF.

The V gene is TRBV11-1, the J gene TRBJ1-1; a weak D match, TRBD1 (6 bases). The CDR3 extends over 14 amino acids. Germline V CDR1 and CDR2: SGHAT, FQDESV (reference sequence). The V end was cut by 5 bases, the J end by 3 bases, with 13 bases between. CDR3 DNA: TGTGCCAGCAGCCCGGGACAAATTTACACTGAAGCTTTCTTT. As protein: CASSPGQIYTEAFF. Combining the CDR3 with reference TRBV11-1 and TRBJ1-1 gives the whole variable domain EAEVAQSPRYKITEKSQAVAFWCDPISGHATLYWYRQILGQGPELLVQFQDESVVDDSQLPKDRFSAERLKGVDSTLKIQPAELGDSAMYLCASSPGQIYTEAFFGQGTRLTVV.

The CDR3 is CASRHGTGNEQYF. DNA of the CDR3: TGTGCCAGCAGACATGGGACAGGGAACGAGCAGTACTTC. The rearrangement uses TRBV11-2 and TRBJ2-7; 9 bases map to TRBD1. CDR3 length: 13 amino acids. Trimming removed 6 bases from V and 5 bases from J; junction bases left unmatched: 5. CDR1 and CDR2 (germline): SGHAT, FQNNGV. The full variable domain, completed using reference TRBV11-2 and TRBJ2-7, is EAGVAQSPRYKIIEKRQSVAFWCNPISGHATLYWYQQILGQGPKLLIQFQNNGVVDDSQLPKDRFSAERLKGVDSTLKIQPAKLEDSAVYLCASRHGTGNEQYFGPGTRLTVT.

The chain links TRBV29-1 to TRBJ2-6; D not certain. The V gene's germline CDR1 is SQVTM and CDR2 ANQGSEA. V was clipped by 0 bases and J by 1 base, with 4 bases between them. CDR3 length: 14 residues. CDR3 DNA sequence: TGCAGCGTTGAAGAGGTATCTGGGGCCAACGTCCTGACTTTC. It codes for CSVEEVSGANVLTF.

This clone was recorded only once. V gene TRBV7-9 combines with J gene TRBJ2-6; D possibly corresponds to TRBD2 (5 bases). Per the germline V gene, CDR1 is SEHNR and CDR2 is FQNEAQ (reference sequence). Trimming shortened V by 5 bases and J by 3 bases, and 14 bases separated the two germline ends. This CDR3 contains 16 residues. CDR3 region: CASSIDEGLGANVLTF. In nucleotides, the CDR3 is TGTGCCAGCAGCATAGACGAGGGCCTTGGGGCCAACGTCCTGACTTTC.

The chain uses TRBV27 and TRBJ2-5, with D unresolved. Looked up from germline, CDR1 is MNHEY and CDR2 is SMNVEV (reference sequence). The CDR3 is made up of 12 amino acids. The ends were cut back, 4 bases at V and 0 bases at J, with 3 bases in the middle. Here the CDR3 DNA reads TGTGCCAGCAGTTGGGACCAAGAGACCCAGTACTTC. It encodes CASSWDQETQYF.

V and J are TRBV6-5 and TRBJ1-1; possible D gene TRBD1, 5 bases. Germline V gene sequence: CDR1 MNHEY, CDR2 SVGAGI. Trimming removed 5 bases from V and 6 bases from J, with 10 bases in between. This CDR3 has 12 amino acids. In DNA, the CDR3 is TGTGCCAGCAGTCCTCGACAGTCTGAAGCTTTCTTT. Translating gives CASSPRQSEAFF.

The chain uses TRBV5-1 and TRBJ1-1, with TRBD1 identical over 9 bases. V was clipped by 3 bases and J by 6 bases; unmatched bases: 6. CDR1 and CDR2 from the germline V gene are SGHRS and YFSETQ. This CDR3 region has 14 residues. This CDR3 is CASSSGTGMPEAFF. In nucleotides, the CDR3 is TGCGCCAGCAGCTCCGGGACAGGGATGCCTGAAGCTTTCTTT. The full variable domain, in which reference TRBV5-1 and TRBJ1-1 provide the parts outside the CDR3, is KAGVTQTPRYLIKTRGQQVTLSCSPISGHRSVSWYQQTPGQGLQFLFEYFSETQRNKGNFPGRFSGRQFSNSRSEMNVSTLELGDSALYLCASSSGTGMPEAFFGQGTRLTVV.

Comments on this clone: This sample includes further DNA sequences coding for the same CDR3. This chain connects TRBV20-1 to TRBJ2-1; D not certain. V was trimmed by 3 bases and J by 7 bases, leaving 7 bases between them. Germline assignment: CDR1 DFQATT and CDR2 SNEGSKA (reference sequence). The CDR3 runs to 11 residues. CDR3 protein: CSASRANEQFF. The CDR3 DNA follows: TGCAGTGCTAGTAGAGCTAATGAGCAGTTCTTC.

This clone appeared a single time. The chain has TRBV27 and TRBJ2-7, with 9 bases aligning to TRBD2. Germline V gene lookup returns CDR1 MNHEY and CDR2 SMNVEV (reference sequence). CDR3 length: 17 amino acids. V lost 6 bases to trimming and J lost 1 base; unmatched junction nucleotides: 13. DNA of the CDR3: TGTGCCAGCAGCCTGCTGGGAGCGGGGGGCCCATCCTACGAGCAGTACTTC. Protein sequence: CASSLLGAGGPSYEQYF.

V usage is TRBV9 and J usage is TRBJ2-7; D assignment may be TRBD1 or TRBD2 (5 bases each). The CDR3 covers 13 residues. V shed 3 bases and J shed 7 bases, with 14 bases lying between them. Per germline, CDR1 SGDLS and CDR2 YYNGEE. The CDR3 region has the DNA TGTGCCAGCAGCGACGGGACGTCTAAAGAGCAGTACTTC. It codes for CASSDGTSKEQYF.

V is TRBV28 and J is TRBJ2-3; 7 bases align to TRBD2. The ends lost 0 bases at V and 2 bases at J; junction bases unmatched: 8. The CDR3 runs to 17 residues. Germline V CDR1 and CDR2: MDHEN, SYDVKM. The CDR3, as DNA: TGTGCCAGCAGTTTATGGCAGCTAGCGGCCCACACAGATACGCAGTATTTT. This sequence encodes CASSLWQLAAHTDTQYF.

The chain is built from TRBV19 and TRBJ2-1; a weak D match, TRBD1 (6 bases). V lost 3 bases and J lost 6, with 12 bases in between. This CDR3 contains 14 residues. Germline values: CDR1 LNHDA, CDR2 SQIVND (reference sequence). The CDR3 nucleotides read TGTGCCAGTAGTATTAGGGGGAAGATCAATGAGCAGTTCTTC. It translates to CASSIRGKINEQFF.

The rearrangement links TRBV19 to TRBJ2-1; 8 bases fit TRBD2. After removal of 0 bases from V and 4 bases from J, the junction contained 2 bases not matched to a gene. The CDR3 is 15 amino acids. Germline assignment: CDR1 LNHDA and CDR2 SQIVND (reference sequence). For the CDR3, the DNA is TGTGCCAGTAGTATAGAGAGCGGGGGATACAATGAGCAGTTCTTC. As protein: CASSIESGGYNEQFF. Full variable domain (missing parts from reference TRBV19 and TRBJ2-1): DGGITQSPKYLFRKEGQNVTLSCEQNLNHDAMYWYRQDPGQGLRLIYYSQIVNDFQKGDIAEGYSVSREKKESFPLTVTSAQKNPTAFYLCASSIESGGYNEQFFGPGTRLTVL.

A note on this clone: This CDR3 is also generated by other DNA sequences in the sample. The V gene is TRBV9, the J gene TRBJ2-7; D uncertain. The CDR3 sequence is 12 residues long. V lost 3 bases to trimming and J lost 1 base, with 5 bases between them. Germline loops: CDR1 SGDLS, CDR2 YYNGEE. The CDR3 region has the DNA TGTGCCAGCAGCGGGAGATCCTACGAGCAGTACTTC. Protein sequence: CASSGRSYEQYF.